The entry that follows covers one TCR beta chain sequence. The data were obtained in a study of blood T cell repertoires in COVID-19. This table comes from immunoSEQ multiplex PCR, and its TCRdb copy is limited to in-frame clones, with some not included. The data show fewer than 250,000 clones, roughly 87% seen once. Germline trimming cut 5 bases from V and 4 bases from J; bases unmatched to any gene: 5. Germline values: CDR1 SGHTA, CDR2 FQGTGA. The CDR3 length is 15 residues. The chain uses TRBV7-3 and TRBJ2-3; 11 bases align to TRBD2. The sequencing input was PBMCs or T cells enriched from blood (not recorded which). This sequence originates from a man younger than 40 who had recovered from COVID-19. CDR3 loop: CASSRTSGGSDTQYF. CDR3 bases: TGTGCCAGCAGCCGTACTAGCGGGGGATCAGATACGCAGTATTTT.